The 5 T cell receptor beta chains listed next were all sequenced from one sample in a study of CD8 T cells in Susac syndrome (dated by TCRdb to the late 2010s). Library creation used the immunoSEQ multiplex PCR assay. RNA was extracted using the RNeasy kit, and about 0.5 to 1 microgram was reverse transcribed with random hexamers. The public reads were reanalyzed by TCRdb: fastp trimming at Q25, MiXCR alignment, in-frame beta chains only. Rows are unified per CDR3 protein, each entry keeping the most common DNA and genes. The sample has over 80,000 distinct CDR3 sequences on record, nearly 95% of them singletons. Together, the top ten hold less than 0.95% of the sample. Sequencing input: CD8+ T cells from PBMCs. Every receptor here comes from a human donor with Susac syndrome.

The chain employs TRBV5-8 and TRBJ1-4; maybe TRBD1 (6 bases). There are 15 residues in the CDR3. V was trimmed by 3 bases and J by 7 bases, leaving 16 bases between them. Germline CDR1 and CDR2: SGHTS and YDEGEE. The CDR3 region is CASSSGGLKTEKLFF. CDR3 bases: TGTGCCAGCAGCTCGGGGGGGCTGAAGACTGAAAAACTGTTTTTT.

The V call is TRBV12-3 or TRBV12-4, the J call TRBJ2-2; 9 nucleotides match TRBD1. V gave up 6 bases and J gave up 6 bases; unmatched junction bases: 5. CDR3 length: 14 amino acids. The CDR3 spells CASSQRQGAGELFF. The CDR3 DNA reads as TGTGCCAGCAGCCAAAGACAGGGGGCCGGGGAGCTGTTTTTT.

J is TRBJ1-1 and V is TRBV2; weak D call: TRBD1 (6 bases). The CDR3 extends over 14 amino acids. V was shortened by 11 bases and J by 0 bases, with 16 bases between the two germline ends. CDR1 and CDR2 from the germline V gene are SNHLY and FYNNEI. CDR3 protein: CAAAGAGMNTEAFF. CDR3 in DNA: TGTGCCGCCGCGGGGGCGGGGATGAACACTGAAGCTTTCTTT.

The chain carries TRBV5-4 and TRBJ2-7; 11 nucleotides line up with TRBD2. After removal of 2 bases from V and 4 bases from J, the junction contained 8 bases not matched to a gene. The germline V gene encodes CDR1 SGHNT and CDR2 YYREEE (reference sequence). CDR3 length: 16 amino acids. The DNA of the CDR3 is TGTGCCAGCAGCTTCTTAGCGGGAGGGCCGGTTTACGAGCAGTACTTC. Translated: CASSFLAGGPVYEQYF.

The CDR3 nucleotides read TGTGCCAGCTCACCACCGGAACTAGCGCCCCAGTACTTC. Translating gives CASSPPELAPQYF. The chain employs TRBV18 and TRBJ2-5; 7 bases align to TRBD2. Per germline, CDR1 KGHSH and CDR2 LQKENI. Trimming took 0 bases from V and 9 from J; bases not matched to a gene: 4. This CDR3 has 13 amino acids.